One and the same sample provided the 20 T cell receptor beta chains below, sequenced in a study of T cells in Graves' hyperthyroidism and ophthalmopathy. TCR beta CDR3 regions were amplified from RNA. Initially, a first-round RT-PCR of the TCR CDR3 employed the HTBI primer set. Using its own MiXCR run on the multiplex PCR reads, TCRdb lists one record per CDR3 protein. Of 480,000 or so distinct CDR3 sequences listed, 13% to 15% are singletons. Material for sequencing was blood. These receptors were collected from a woman aged 18 to 35 with Graves' hyperthyroidism.

In its sample, this clonotype was seen a few times. The CDR3 DNA reads as TGTGCCAGCAACTGGACTAGCGGACATAGAAGTTACAATGAGCAGTTCTTC. Protein: CASNWTSGHRSYNEQFF. The chain employs TRBV6-1 and TRBJ2-1; TRBD2 agrees at 10 bases. The CDR3 sequence is 17 residues long. The trim removed 7 bases at V and 4 bases at J, leaving 13 bases unmatched. The germline V gene has CDR1 MNHNS and CDR2 SASEGT.

A few counts support this clonotype. Relative to the germline gene, one junction end is altered; a read error may explain this. V gene TRBV19 combines with J gene TRBJ2-1, with D unclear. The CDR3 extends over 16 amino acids. CDR1 LNHDA and CDR2 SQIVND come from the germline V gene (reference sequence). CDR3 nucleotide sequence: TGTGCCAGTAGTATTTTTGATGGCCCCTCCTACAATGAGCAGCTCTTC. Translated, it gives CASSIFDGPSYNEQLF.

This clonotype was seen many times. The chain has TRBV12-3 or TRBV12-4 and TRBJ1-5; 7 positions agree with TRBD1. V dropped 6 bases and J dropped 3; count of bases not matched to a gene: 5. CDR3 length equals 14 residues. CDR3 amino acids: CASRPGTDNQPQHF. The CDR3 coding sequence is TGTGCCAGCAGACCTGGGACAGACAATCAGCCCCAGCATTTT.

This clonotype came up many times. The chain employs TRBV5-1 and TRBJ1-6; D not resolved. CDR3 length: 12 residues. V lost 0 bases and J lost 10, with 5 bases in between. Germline lookup yields CDR1 SGHRS and CDR2 YFSETQ. Here the CDR3 DNA reads TGCGCCAGCAGCTTGGAGGCCTCACCCCTCCACTTT. Residues: CASSLEASPLHF.

This clonotype was observed a few times. The rearrangement joins TRBV6-1 to TRBJ1-4; D not resolved. The germline V gene has CDR1 MNHNS and CDR2 SASEGT. V lost 2 bases and J lost 4, with 8 bases in between. This CDR3 is 14 amino acids long. In DNA, the CDR3 is TGTGCCAGCAGTGAATTAGTCCTTAATGAAAAACTGTTTTTT. This translates into CASSELVLNEKLFF.

The chain combines TRBV5-1 with TRBJ1-5; weak D call: TRBD1 (6 bases). Germline V gives CDR1 SGHRS, CDR2 YFSETQ. Trimming cost V 4 bases and J 6 bases, with 11 bases left between them. The CDR3 spans 13 residues. CDR3 amino acids: CASSLTGFQPQHF. The CDR3 DNA sequence: TGCGCCAGCAGCCTCACAGGGTTTCAGCCCCAGCATTTT.

This clonotype was recorded many times. The chain carries TRBV10-2 and TRBJ2-3, with TRBD2 matching 13 bases. The V gene end was trimmed by 0 bases and the J gene end by 3 bases; junction bases not matched to a gene: 9. The CDR3 totals 19 residues. Germline-derived CDR1 and CDR2 are WSHSY and SAAADI. The CDR3 region is CASSESTARGLAGTDTQYF. The CDR3 coding sequence is TGCGCCAGCAGTGAGTCAACGGCCCGGGGACTAGCGGGAACAGATACGCAGTATTTT.

This chain connects TRBV25-1 to TRBJ2-1; no clear D. Germline CDR1 is MGHDK and CDR2 is SYGVNS. Trimming took 7 bases from V and 5 from J, leaving 9 bases between them. The CDR3 contains 12 residues. The CDR3 nucleotides are TGTGCCAGCACTCGTCGGGACAATGAGCAGTTCTTC. This sequence encodes CASTRRDNEQFF. Together with reference TRBV25-1 and TRBJ2-1, the CDR3 gives the full variable domain: EADIYQTPRYLVIGTGKKITLECSQTMGHDKMYWYQQDPGMELHLIHYSYGVNSTEKGDLSSESTVSRIRTEHFPLTLESARPSHTSQYLCASTRRDNEQFFGPGTRLTVL.

The rearrangement uses TRBV19 and TRBJ1-2; no firm D call. The V end lost 3 bases, the J end lost 9 bases, and 14 bases lay between the germline ends. The germline V gene encodes CDR1 LNHDA and CDR2 SQIVND (reference sequence). CDR3 length: 13 residues. The CDR3 is CASSMPGGRSYTF. DNA of the CDR3: TGTGCCAGTAGTATGCCAGGTGGCAGAAGCTACACCTTC.

This clonotype was counted between two and nine times. This chain connects TRBV5-1 to TRBJ2-1, with D unresolved. Trimming cost V 1 base and J 6 bases, with 11 bases left between them. The CDR3 extends over 14 amino acids. Germline CDR1 is SGHRS and CDR2 is YFSETQ. The CDR3 loop is CASSLITGPNEQFF. The CDR3 region has the DNA TGCGCCAGCAGCTTGATAACGGGCCCCAATGAGCAGTTCTTC.

This clonotype has at least ten counts. The rearrangement links TRBV10-3 to TRBJ1-5; TRBD1 agrees at 7 bases. Germline CDR1 reads ENHRY; CDR2 reads SYGVKD. The V gene end was trimmed by 2 bases and the J gene end by 2 bases; junction bases not matched to a gene: 3. CDR3 length equals 15 residues. In DNA form, the CDR3 reads TGTGCCATCAGTGAGAACAGGGGAGGCAATCAGCCCCAGCATTTT. Its protein is CAISENRGGNQPQHF.

There are a few counts of this clonotype. The chain uses TRBV3-1 and TRBJ1-4, with TRBD1 as a possible D gene (5 bases). The germline V gene has CDR1 LGHDT and CDR2 YNNKEL (reference sequence). V was pared by 4 bases and J by 8 bases, with 20 bases between. The CDR3 spans 16 residues. This CDR3 reads CASSRARDGLGEKLFF. The CDR3 nucleotides are TGTGCCAGCAGCCGAGCCCGGGACGGCCTGGGCGAAAAACTGTTTTTT.

This clonotype occurred many times. The chain carries TRBV6-6 and TRBJ2-1, with D maybe TRBD2 (7 bases). CDR1 is MNHNY, CDR2 SVGAGI, per germline (reference sequence). CDR3 size: 12 residues. With 2 bases removed from V and 9 bases from J, the gap between germline ends came to 8 bases. Here the CDR3 reads CASSYGGAEQFF. The CDR3 nucleotides are TGTGCCAGCAGTTACGGGGGGGCTGAGCAGTTCTTC.

A note on this clonotype: This could be a read error, since a much larger clone is one nucleotide away. The V gene is TRBV7-3, the J gene TRBJ1-6; TRBD1 aligns across 7 bases. The V gene's germline CDR1 is SGHTA and CDR2 FQGTGA. The CDR3 loop spans 14 amino acids. The CDR3: CASSPGQTNLPLHF. In nucleotides, the CDR3 is TGTGCCAGCAGCCCGGGACAGACTAATTTACCCCTCCACTTT.

The sample holds many counts of this clonotype. The rearrangement joins TRBV12-3 or TRBV12-4 to TRBJ2-7, with unresolved D. The CDR3 contains 16 residues. Trimming took 1 base from V and 0 from J, leaving 13 bases between them. The CDR3 loop is CASSLGVLPISYEQYF. In DNA, the CDR3 is TGTGCCAGCAGTTTAGGGGTTTTGCCGATCTCCTACGAGCAGTACTTC.

The gene calls are TRBV7-9 and TRBJ2-1, with D tentatively TRBD1 (7 bases). This CDR3 is built from 15 residues. From germline, CDR1 is SEHNR and CDR2 FQNEAQ (reference sequence). Trimming took 3 bases from V and 6 from J, leaving 15 bases between them. The CDR3, as DNA: TGTGCCAGCAGCTTCAGGGGGGTTTTGCGCAATGAGCAGTTCTTC. Residues: CASSFRGVLRNEQFF.

Many counts were recorded for this clonotype. This chain uses TRBV28 with TRBJ2-3; no clear D. V shed 7 bases and J shed 6 bases, with 11 bases lying between them. This CDR3 spans 12 amino acids. Germline CDR1 is MDHEN and CDR2 is SYDVKM. CDR3 coding DNA: TGTGCCAGCATCCATACCCGGGATACGCAGTATTTT. Translation: CASIHTRDTQYF. The variable domain in full, completed from reference TRBV28 and TRBJ2-3, reads DVKVTQSSRYLVKRTGEKVFLECVQDMDHENMFWYRQDPGLGLRLIYFSYDVKMKEKGDIPEGYSVSREKKERFSLILESASTNQTSMYLCASIHTRDTQYFGPGTRLTVL.

This clonotype occurred many times. This chain uses TRBV7-2 with TRBJ1-1; no reliable D call. Germline-derived CDR1 and CDR2 are SGHTA and FQGNSA. V was cut by 3 bases and J by 4 bases, with 9 bases left in between. This CDR3 is built from 13 residues. This CDR3 reads CASSFVVVTEAFF. Written as DNA, the CDR3 is TGTGCCAGCAGCTTTGTGGTTGTCACTGAAGCTTTCTTT.

This clonotype was counted only a few times. The rearrangement joins TRBV5-1 to TRBJ1-3; a weak D match, TRBD1 (6 bases). V lost 3 bases and J lost 4, with 14 bases in between. This CDR3 has 15 residues. Germline loops: CDR1 SGHRS, CDR2 YFSETQ. The CDR3 here is CASSWGAGQGNTIYF. The CDR3 nucleotides are TGCGCCAGCAGCTGGGGGGCAGGCCAAGGAAACACCATATATTTT.

This clonotype appeared many times. V gene TRBV7-9 combines with J gene TRBJ1-6; D uncertain. V lost 2 bases, J lost 5 bases, and 10 bases lay in between. Looked up from germline, CDR1 is SEHNR and CDR2 is FQNEAQ (reference sequence). This CDR3 comprises 15 residues. The CDR3: CASSLSRVDNSPLHF. CDR3 coding DNA: TGTGCCAGCAGCTTATCAAGGGTTGATAATTCACCCCTCCACTTT.